A selection of T cell receptor beta chains follows, all from one sample in a study of cytomegalovirus exposure and HLA in healthy donors. Profiling relied on immunoSEQ multiplex PCR, and the TCRdb table lists in-frame clones only, not all of them. The sample lists about 85,000 clones, approximately 80% occurring once. The specimen was PBMCs. These receptors all stem from a woman aged 45-65 years in good health and CMV-seropositive. Both conserved end residues are part of each CDR3. Each record gives: V gene, J gene, D gene, clone size, CDR3 protein, CDR3 DNA. A D gene is named only where the DNA matches it firmly. Clone size is stated in some rows and not others, as once, few, many or a class when expanded.

TRBV5-4	TRBJ2-1	-	-	CASSSRRGPYNEQFF	TGTGCCAGCAGCTCCCGCCGCGGTCCTTACAATGAGCAGTTCTTC
TRBV7-9	TRBJ2-4	TRBD2	-	CASSLVASGTTLAKNIQYF	TGTGCCAGCAGCTTAGTGGCTAGCGGGACCACACTAGCCAAAAACATTCAGTACTTC
TRBV18	TRBJ2-1	TRBD2	few	CASSPPSSGGVSSYNEQFF	TGTGCCAGCTCACCACCGTCTAGCGGGGGGGTTAGCTCCTACAATGAGCAGTTCTTC
TRBV15	TRBJ1-5	TRBD1	-	CATSRVQGAGQPQHF	TGTGCCACCAGCAGAGTTCAGGGGGCTGGTCAGCCCCAGCATTTT
TRBV6-5	TRBJ2-7	TRBD1	few	CASRYSRDRGREQYF	TGTGCCAGCAGGTATTCAAGGGACAGGGGACGCGAGCAGTACTTC
TRBV19	TRBJ1-2	TRBD1	-	CASRIGGQGNYGYTF	TGTGCCAGCCGAATTGGGGGACAGGGGAACTATGGCTACACCTTC
TRBV27	TRBJ2-7	-	-	CASSFSPGRTYEQYF	TGTGCCAGCAGTTTTTCGCCGGGAAGAACCTACGAGCAGTACTTC
TRBV7-3	TRBJ1-3	-	-	CASGRDSGNTIYF	TGTGCCAGCGGCCGGGACTCCGGAAACACCATATATTTT
TRBV19	TRBJ1-6	-	-	CASSIGDFSTLTSSPLHF	TGTGCCAGTAGTATAGGGGACTTTTCTACTCTGACGAGTTCACCCCTCCACTTT
TRBV6-5	TRBJ2-2	-	-	CASSGVNTGELFF	TGTGCCAGTAGCGGAGTGAACACCGGGGAGCTGTTTTTT
TRBV9	TRBJ1-6	TRBD1	-	CASSPASRGYSPLHF	TGTGCCAGCAGCCCCGCCAGCAGGGGGTATTCACCCCTCCACTTT
TRBV18	TRBJ2-1	TRBD2	-	CASSPPGLAASYNEQFF	TGTGCCAGCTCACCTCCGGGACTAGCGGCCTCCTACAATGAGCAGTTCTTC
TRBV5-1	TRBJ1-6	-	-	CASSPDGPGDSPLHF	TGCGCCAGCAGCCCGGATGGACCAGGGGATTCACCCCTCCACTTT
TRBV7-2	TRBJ2-5	-	-	CASSPGSSETQYF	TGTGCCAGCAGTCCAGGATCTAGCGAGACCCAGTACTTC
TRBV18	TRBJ1-2	-	-	CASSPGGIEGYTF	TGTGCCAGCTCCCCGGGGGGTATTGAGGGCTACACCTTC
TRBV9	TRBJ2-7	-	few	CASSPRGGISYEQYF	TGTGCCAGCAGCCCCCGGGGAGGAATCTCCTACGAGCAGTACTTC
TRBV7-2	TRBJ2-5	TRBD1	few	CASSSTPGTAETQYF	TGTGCCAGCAGCTCGACTCCCGGGACAGCTGAGACCCAGTACTTC
TRBV5-1	TRBJ2-5	TRBD2	-	CASSRTSVETQYF	TGCGCCAGCAGTCGAACTAGCGTAGAGACCCAGTACTTC
TRBV5-4	TRBJ2-1	-	-	CASSTRNNEQFF	TGTGCCAGCAGCACCAGAAACAATGAGCAGTTCTTC
TRBV5-4	TRBJ1-1	-	-	CASSPGTLNTEAFF	TGTGCCAGCAGCCCAGGGACTTTGAACACTGAAGCTTTCTTT
TRBV9	TRBJ2-3	-	-	CASSASGTWIADTQYF	TGTGCCAGCAGCGCCTCCGGGACTTGGATTGCAGATACGCAGTATTTT
TRBV12-1	TRBJ2-3	-	-	CASSFEVGRADTQYF	TGTGCCAGCAGCTTTGAGGTAGGGAGAGCTGATACGCAGTATTTT
TRBV6-5	TRBJ1-2	TRBD1	-	CASRTRQGSYGYTF	TGTGCCAGCAGAACGAGACAGGGAAGCTATGGCTACACCTTC
TRBV27	TRBJ2-1	-	few	CASSEGSWGAQFF	TGTGCCAGCAGTGAGGGATCTTGGGGTGCGCAGTTCTTC
TRBV10-3	TRBJ1-5	-	-	CAISDVHRDYGPQHF	TGTGCCATCAGTGATGTTCACAGGGACTATGGGCCCCAGCATTTT
TRBV7-8	TRBJ2-7	-	few	CASSLGGSLGSYEQYF	TGTGCCAGCAGCTTAGGGGGCTCCCTAGGGTCCTACGAGCAGTACTTC
TRBV30	TRBJ2-2	-	-	CAWRGGGTGELFF	TGTGCCTGGAGAGGGGGGGGGACCGGGGAGCTGTTTTTT
TRBV11-3	TRBJ1-1	TRBD1	-	CASSHRGTNTEAFF	TGTGCCAGCAGCCACAGGGGTACGAACACTGAAGCTTTCTTT
TRBV15	TRBJ2-1	-	-	CATSRDIGSSSYNEQFF	TGTGCCACCAGCAGAGACATCGGGTCTAGCTCCTACAATGAGCAGTTCTTC
TRBV5-1	TRBJ2-1	-	-	CASSLDAYEQFF	TGCGCCAGCAGCTTGGATGCGTATGAGCAGTTCTTC
TRBV11-2	TRBJ1-5	-	-	CASSFRGNQPQHF	TGTGCCAGCAGCTTCAGGGGCAATCAGCCCCAGCATTTT
TRBV5-4	TRBJ1-3	-	once	CASSTDRQLSGNTIYF	TGTGCCAGCAGCACCGACCGACAGCTCTCTGGAAACACCATATATTTT
TRBV6-1	TRBJ2-3	TRBD1	-	CASWETGSTDTQYF	TGTGCCAGCTGGGAGACAGGGAGCACAGATACGCAGTATTTT
TRBV5-1	TRBJ2-3	-	-	CASSFHQGDTQYF	TGCGCCAGCAGCTTCCACCAGGGGGATACGCAGTATTTT
TRBV5-6	TRBJ1-2	-	few	CASREGVFGYTF	TGTGCCAGCAGAGAGGGGGTTTTTGGCTACACCTTC
TRBV5-4	TRBJ2-3	TRBD1	-	CASSTQTGANTDTQYF	TGTGCCAGCAGCACCCAGACAGGGGCAAACACAGATACGCAGTATTTT
TRBV6-6	TRBJ2-3	-	-	CASILSGFTDTQYF	TGTGCCAGCATTCTTAGCGGATTCACAGATACGCAGTATTTT
TRBV6-5	TRBJ2-5	TRBD2	-	CASSYLGGKETQYF	TGTGCCAGCAGTTACCTGGGGGGGAAAGAGACCCAGTACTTC
TRBV4-1	TRBJ1-1	-	-	CASSQERRPTGSGTEAFF	TGCGCCAGCAGCCAAGAGCGTAGGCCGACCGGCTCGGGCACTGAAGCTTTCTTT
TRBV11-2	TRBJ2-1	TRBD1	-	CASSLSGTGRHNEQFF	TGTGCCAGCAGCTTATCAGGGACAGGGAGGCACAATGAGCAGTTCTTC
TRBV7-9	TRBJ1-3	-	few	CASSLAGARSGNTIYF	TGTGCCAGCAGCTTAGCAGGGGCACGCTCTGGAAACACCATATATTTT
TRBV11-2	TRBJ2-1	TRBD1	-	CASSPQDQGAILF	TGTGCCAGCAGCCCCCAAGATCAGGGGGCGATCCTCTTC
TRBV4-2	TRBJ2-3	TRBD2	-	CASSQDGGGSAADTQYF	TGTGCCAGCAGCCAAGACGGTGGCGGGAGTGCGGCAGATACGCAGTATTTT
TRBV6-5	TRBJ1-2	-	-	CASSYSGNYGYTF	TGTGCCAGCAGCTACTCCGGGAACTATGGCTACACCTTC
TRBV5-4	TRBJ1-6	TRBD1	-	CASSETGSPLHF	TGTGCCAGCAGCGAGACAGGGTCACCCCTCCACTTT
TRBV19	TRBJ2-1	TRBD2	-	CASGSGGDNEQFF	TGTGCCAGTGGTAGCGGGGGGGACAATGAGCAGTTCTTC
TRBV7-8	TRBJ1-5	TRBD1	-	CASSLGRTGQPQHF	TGTGCCAGCAGCTTAGGACGGACAGGTCAGCCCCAGCATTTT
TRBV5-6	TRBJ2-6	-	-	CASSLEGKTGANVLTF	TGTGCCAGCAGCTTGGAGGGGAAGACTGGGGCCAACGTCCTGACTTTC
TRBV5-1	TRBJ2-7	-	-	CASSLEGWPYEQYF	TGCGCCAGCAGCTTGGAGGGGTGGCCCTACGAGCAGTACTTC
TRBV10-3	TRBJ1-2	-	-	CAIKPDIRQGYTF	TGTGCCATCAAACCGGACATCCGCCAGGGCTACACCTTC
TRBV7-8	TRBJ2-7	-	-	CASMQDSARYEQYF	TGTGCCAGCATGCAGGACAGTGCCCGCTACGAGCAGTACTTC
TRBV25-1	TRBJ2-3	TRBD2	-	CASSRGGYESTQYF	TGTGCCAGCAGTCGGGGGGGCTATGAGAGTACGCAGTATTTT
TRBV6-4	TRBJ1-2	TRBD1	-	CASSRSPGQGSYGYTF	TGTGCCAGCAGTCGTTCACCGGGACAGGGGTCTTATGGCTACACCTTC
TRBV2	TRBJ1-1	-	-	CASSGPYAGSEAFF	TGTGCCAGCAGTGGTCCGTACGCCGGGTCTGAAGCTTTCTTT
TRBV9	TRBJ2-2	TRBD1	-	CASSVAGTGGPGELFF	TGTGCCAGCAGCGTAGCCGGGACAGGGGGTCCCGGGGAGCTGTTTTTT
TRBV29-1	TRBJ2-5	TRBD1	-	CSGDRVGETQYF	TGCAGCGGTGACAGGGTAGGAGAGACCCAGTACTTC
TRBV11-1	TRBJ2-1	TRBD2	few	CASSSGLAGDSIYNEQFF	TGTGCCAGCAGCTCAGGACTAGCGGGCGATTCCATCTACAATGAGCAGTTCTTC
TRBV25-1	TRBJ2-3	-	once	CASSTGNSDTQYF	TGTGCCAGCAGCACGGGGAACTCGGATACGCAGTATTTT
TRBV30	TRBJ2-7	-	-	CAWSVSIHEQYF	TGTGCCTGGAGTGTGAGCATCCACGAGCAGTACTTC
TRBV9	TRBJ1-2	TRBD1	-	CASSVGGQGVVGYTF	TGTGCCAGCAGCGTAGGTGGACAGGGAGTAGTAGGCTACACCTTC